These 25 T cell receptor beta chains were all obtained from the same sample, sequenced in a study of naive CD8 T cells in extremely preterm neonates. Clones were sequenced by immunoSEQ multiplex PCR, and TCRdb holds only the in-frame ones, with some missing. Here the sample spans over 6,500 clones, approximately 98% being singletons. Sequencing used naive CD8+ T cells from blood. The source of these receptors is a human donor in good health.

This sequence joins TRBV28 and TRBJ2-7, with 8 bases matching TRBD1. The J segment lost 3 bases and the V segment lost 3 bases, leaving 4 bases of the junction unmatched. Germline V lookup: CDR1 MDHEN, CDR2 SYDVKM. The CDR3 is made up of 14 amino acids. Here the CDR3 reads CASSFEDRVYEQYF. The CDR3 coding sequence is TGTGCCAGCAGTTTTGAGGACAGGGTCTACGAGCAGTACTTC.

V gene TRBV13 combines with J gene TRBJ1-5; the D is unclear. Trimming left V 4 bases short and J 12 bases short, with 16 bases between. The CDR3 is made up of 13 amino acids. Germline CDR1 PRHDT, CDR2 FYEKMQ (reference sequence). For the CDR3, the DNA is TGTGCCAGCAGCTCAACACCCCGCGGGGACCAGCATTTT. Translating it yields CASSSTPRGDQHF. The full variable domain, rest sourced from reference TRBV13 and TRBJ1-5, is AAGVIQSPRHLIKEKRETATLKCYPIPRHDTVYWYQQGPGQDPQFLISFYEKMQSDKGSIPDRFSAQQFSDYHSELNMSSLELGDSALYFCASSSTPRGDQHFGDGTRLSIL.

The chain is built from TRBV9 and TRBJ2-1; 8 positions agree with TRBD2. V dropped 0 bases and J dropped 9; count of bases not matched to a gene: 5. Germline loops: CDR1 SGDLS, CDR2 YYNGEE. CDR3 size: 14 residues. The CDR3 loop is CASSVAGGPIEQFF. The CDR3 nucleotides read TGTGCCAGCAGCGTAGCGGGAGGGCCAATTGAGCAGTTCTTC.

This rearrangement joins TRBV30 to TRBJ2-2, with 9 bases fitting TRBD2. V lost 7 bases and J lost 3; bases outside the gene matches: 6. The germline V gene encodes CDR1 GTSNPN and CDR2 SVGIG (reference sequence). CDR3 length equals 14 residues. The CDR3 spells CASSGTLYTGELFF. The CDR3 DNA is TGTGCCTCTAGCGGGACTTTATACACCGGGGAGCTGTTTTTT.

The gene calls are TRBV30 and TRBJ1-1; D is ambiguous. V lost 0 bases and J 0 bases, leaving 5 bases between the germline ends. This CDR3 contains 13 residues. The V gene's germline CDR1 is GTSNPN and CDR2 SVGIG (reference sequence). The CDR3 reads CAWSVHVNTEAFF. As DNA, the CDR3 is TGTGCCTGGAGTGTACACGTGAACACTGAAGCTTTCTTT.

The V gene is TRBV5-1, the J gene TRBJ2-7, with D possibly being TRBD1 (6 bases). Germline V gene lookup returns CDR1 SGHRS and CDR2 YFSETQ. This CDR3 comprises 11 residues. Trimming removed 5 bases at V and 4 bases at J, with 7 bases between. The CDR3 sequence is CASRGQYEQYF. The CDR3 DNA follows: TGCGCCAGCAGGGGACAATACGAGCAGTACTTC.

J is TRBJ2-7 and V is TRBV2; the match to TRBD1 covers 8 bases. CDR3 length: 15 residues. V gave up 4 bases and J gave up 3 bases; unmatched junction bases: 8. Germline-derived CDR1 and CDR2 are SNHLY and FYNNEI. CDR3 DNA sequence: TGTGCCAGCAGTGCTACGACAGGGGCCGGCTACGAGCAGTACTTC. Protein product: CASSATTGAGYEQYF.

The V call is TRBV27, the J call TRBJ2-1; weak D call: TRBD2 (5 bases). From germline, CDR1 is MNHEY and CDR2 SMNVEV (reference sequence). The CDR3 covers 16 residues. Trimming shortened V by 9 bases and J by 8 bases, and 26 bases separated the two germline ends. This CDR3 reads CASTRALPRPSDEQFF. As DNA, the CDR3 is TGTGCCAGTACGCGGGCTCTCCCGAGGCCGTCGGATGAGCAGTTCTTC.

CDR3 sequence (DNA): TGTGCCAGCAGCTTATTAGCGGGAGGGGGCACAGATACGCAGTATTTT. This translates into CASSLLAGGGTDTQYF. The chain carries TRBV7-6 and TRBJ2-3; 11 nucleotides agree with TRBD2. J gave up 1 base and V 2 bases, and 2 bases lay outside the gene matches. Germline V CDR1 and CDR2: SGHVS, FNYEAQ. The CDR3 is 16 amino acids.

The chain uses TRBV5-1 and TRBJ2-1; D unresolved. V was trimmed by 4 bases and J by 4 bases, leaving 12 bases between them. Germline assignment: CDR1 SGHRS and CDR2 YFSETQ. The CDR3 has 14 amino acids. As DNA, the CDR3 is TGCGCCAGCAGCAGCGCAAGACTTTACAATGAGCAGTTCTTC. Protein: CASSSARLYNEQFF.

This chain connects TRBV5-4 to TRBJ2-3; D is ambiguous. Trimming cost V 4 bases and J 5 bases, with 8 bases left between them. The CDR3 extends over 12 amino acids. The germline gives CDR1 SGHNT, CDR2 YYREEE (reference sequence). The CDR3 DNA follows: TGTGCCAGCAGCCTGGACGGAGATACGCAGTATTTT. Amino acid sequence: CASSLDGDTQYF.

The chain carries TRBV7-9 and TRBJ1-4; possible D gene TRBD1, 5 bases. CDR3 length: 15 amino acids. Trimming stripped 3 bases from V and 8 bases from J, with 16 bases between. The germline gives CDR1 SEHNR, CDR2 FQNEAQ (reference sequence). The CDR3 region is CASSFRTPTAEKLFF. Written as DNA, the CDR3 is TGTGCCAGCAGCTTTAGGACACCCACTGCGGAAAAACTGTTTTTT.

The chain joins TRBV4-1 to TRBJ2-1; 10 nucleotides match TRBD2. The length of the CDR3 is 14 residues. Trimming at V came to 1 base and at J to 13 bases, leaving 7 bases not matched to a gene. CDR1 MGHRA and CDR2 YSYEKL come from the germline V gene. CDR3 loop: CASSQGTSGVTQFF. The CDR3 DNA sequence: TGCGCCAGCAGCCAAGGAACTAGCGGGGTGACCCAGTTCTTC.

This sequence joins TRBV7-6 and TRBJ2-7, with 7 bases aligning to TRBD1. V shed 5 bases, J shed 2 bases, and the junction held 3 bases outside the gene matches. CDR3 length equals 13 residues. Germline CDR1 reads SGHVS; CDR2 reads FNYEAQ. CDR3 sequence reads: CASSTTGAYEQYF. DNA of the CDR3: TGTGCCAGCAGCACTACAGGGGCCTACGAGCAGTACTTC.

This clone was observed a single time. The chain recombines TRBV9 with TRBJ1-1; unclear D gene. This CDR3 contains 14 residues. V was trimmed by 0 bases and J by 3 bases, leaving 9 bases between them. Germline values: CDR1 SGDLS, CDR2 YYNGEE. This CDR3 is CASSVGEGDTEAFF. The CDR3 DNA is TGTGCCAGCAGCGTAGGAGAGGGCGACACTGAAGCTTTCTTT.

The V and J genes are TRBV6-5 and TRBJ2-7; D perhaps matches TRBD1 (8 bases). Germline V gives CDR1 MNHEY, CDR2 SVGAGI. V lost 2 bases and J lost 6, with 14 bases in between. The CDR3 covers 14 residues. The CDR3 DNA sequence: TGTGCCAGCAGTTACGGACAGGGAGGGGGCGAGCAGTACTTC. The encoded protein is CASSYGQGGGEQYF.

This chain joins TRBV4-1 and TRBJ2-1, with TRBD1 as a possible D gene (7 bases). The CDR3 has 19 residues. Between the trimmed V and J ends, which lost 1 base and 0 bases, there was a span of 19 bases. CDR1 MGHRA and CDR2 YSYEKL come from the germline V gene. This CDR3 reads CASSQGGGGERRSYNEQFF. CDR3 DNA sequence: TGCGCCAGCAGCCAAGGAGGGGGCGGGGAACGACGCTCCTACAATGAGCAGTTCTTC.

The rearrangement links TRBV5-4 to TRBJ2-5, with D possibly being TRBD1 (6 bases). CDR1 is SGHNT and CDR2 is YYREEE in the germline V gene (reference sequence). Deletions cut 3 bases from V and 8 bases from J, with 17 bases between. The length of the CDR3 is 14 residues. The CDR3 DNA is TGTGCCAGCAGCTCCTATGGGGGCAGGGATACCCAGTACTTC. Translated, it gives CASSSYGGRDTQYF.

This clone has a single count. The rearrangement links TRBV28 to TRBJ1-1; D may be TRBD1 (5 bases). Germline values: CDR1 MDHEN, CDR2 SYDVKM. The CDR3 sequence is 14 residues long. V was trimmed by 5 bases and J by 0 bases, leaving 10 bases between them. The CDR3: CASSTDTMNTEAFF. The CDR3 DNA is TGTGCCAGCAGTACGGACACGATGAACACTGAAGCTTTCTTT.

The CDR3 loop reads CASESTYEQYF. In DNA, the CDR3 is TGTGCCAGTGAGAGCACCTACGAGCAGTACTTC. The gene calls are TRBV21-1 and TRBJ2-7; the table assigns TRBD2, which was not confirmed against the DNA. TRBV21-1 is a pseudogene segment. CDR3 size: 11 residues.

CDR3 DNA sequence: TGTGCCAGCAATCCAGGGGAAGGCGGGGAGCTGTTTTTT. Translation gives CASNPGEGGELFF. The chain employs TRBV6-5 and TRBJ2-2, with a tentative D call TRBD1 (6 bases). Trimming cost V 7 bases and J 7 bases, with 13 bases left between them. The CDR3 spans 13 residues. Germline V gene lookup returns CDR1 MNHEY and CDR2 SVGAGI.

The chain carries TRBV6-4 and TRBJ1-1; 8 nucleotides align to TRBD1. CDR3 size: 17 residues. CDR1 MRHNA and CDR2 SNTAGT come from the germline V gene. The J segment lost 0 bases and the V segment lost 9 bases, leaving 15 bases of the junction unmatched. The CDR3 bases are TGTGCCAGGTGCAGGGACAGGCCAACCCACATGAACACTGAAGCTTTCTTT. This translates into CARCRDRPTHMNTEAFF.

In this sample, this clone turned up once. The chain has TRBV27 and TRBJ2-7; D is possibly TRBD2 (5 bases). The germline gives CDR1 MNHEY, CDR2 SMNVEV (reference sequence). V lost 2 bases and J 7 bases, leaving 15 bases between the germline ends. CDR3 size: 14 residues. Here the CDR3 reads CASSLRLAPGEQYF. The CDR3 nucleotides are TGTGCCAGCAGTTTACGTCTAGCCCCCGGAGAGCAGTACTTC.

The V call is TRBV11-3, the J call TRBJ1-1; D might be TRBD1 (5 bases). V lost 0 bases and J 0 bases, leaving 11 bases between the germline ends. Germline lookup yields CDR1 SGHNT and CDR2 YENEEA. The CDR3 covers 16 residues. In DNA form, the CDR3 reads TGTGCCAGCAGCTTAGACCCGACAGACATGAACACTGAAGCTTTCTTT. Translating gives CASSLDPTDMNTEAFF. The full variable domain, completed using reference TRBV11-3 and TRBJ1-1, is EAGVVQSPRYKIIEKKQPVAFWCNPISGHNTLYWYLQNLGQGPELLIRYENEEAVDDSQLPKDRFSAERLKGVDSTLKIQPAELGDSAVYLCASSLDPTDMNTEAFFGQGTRLTVV.

The CDR3 bases are TGTGCCAGCTTACTAGCGGGAGACACGGGGACCGGGGAGCTGTTTTTT. It is translated as CASLLAGDTGTGELFF. The J gene is TRBJ2-2, the V gene TRBV21-1; the D call TRBD2 from the table was never checked on the DNA. TRBV21-1 is termed a pseudogene. The length of the CDR3 is 16 residues.